This T cell receptor beta chain was captured in a study of blood T cell repertoires in COVID-19. About the study: Sample material is recorded as cDNA or gDNA derived from T cells, B-cell-depleted T cells, or PBMCs.

V was pared by 4 bases and J by 0 bases, with 6 bases of the junction left unmatched. Germline assignment: CDR1 SEHNR and CDR2 FQNEAQ (reference sequence). The CDR3 runs 15 residues. This table comes from immunoSEQ multiplex PCR, and its TCRdb copy is limited to in-frame clones, with some not included. Of 250,000 to 400,000 clones listed, 88% are singletons. This TCR derives from a woman in her 30s with COVID-19, enrolled during active disease. Sample: peripheral blood. This chain joins TRBV7-9 and TRBJ2-7; 7 bases are shared with TRBD2. CDR3 sequence (DNA): TGTGCCAGCAGCTCCCGGCTAGCGGCCTCCTACGAGCAGTACTTC. Translation: CASSSRLAASYEQYF.